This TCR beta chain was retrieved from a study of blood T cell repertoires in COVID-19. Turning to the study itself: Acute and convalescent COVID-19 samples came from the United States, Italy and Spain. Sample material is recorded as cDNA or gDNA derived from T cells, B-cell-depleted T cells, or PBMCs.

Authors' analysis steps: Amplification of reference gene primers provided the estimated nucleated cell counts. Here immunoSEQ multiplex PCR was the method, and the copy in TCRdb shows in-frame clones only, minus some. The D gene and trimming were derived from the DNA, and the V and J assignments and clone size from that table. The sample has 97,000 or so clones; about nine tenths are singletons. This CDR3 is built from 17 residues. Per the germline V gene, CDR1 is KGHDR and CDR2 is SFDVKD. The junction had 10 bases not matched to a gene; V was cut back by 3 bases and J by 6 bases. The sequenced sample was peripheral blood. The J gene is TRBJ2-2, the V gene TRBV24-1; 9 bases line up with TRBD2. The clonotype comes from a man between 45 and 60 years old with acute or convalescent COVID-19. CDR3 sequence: CATSDPKAGGNSGELFF. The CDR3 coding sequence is TGTGCCACCAGTGATCCTAAAGCGGGAGGAAACTCCGGGGAGCTGTTTTTT.